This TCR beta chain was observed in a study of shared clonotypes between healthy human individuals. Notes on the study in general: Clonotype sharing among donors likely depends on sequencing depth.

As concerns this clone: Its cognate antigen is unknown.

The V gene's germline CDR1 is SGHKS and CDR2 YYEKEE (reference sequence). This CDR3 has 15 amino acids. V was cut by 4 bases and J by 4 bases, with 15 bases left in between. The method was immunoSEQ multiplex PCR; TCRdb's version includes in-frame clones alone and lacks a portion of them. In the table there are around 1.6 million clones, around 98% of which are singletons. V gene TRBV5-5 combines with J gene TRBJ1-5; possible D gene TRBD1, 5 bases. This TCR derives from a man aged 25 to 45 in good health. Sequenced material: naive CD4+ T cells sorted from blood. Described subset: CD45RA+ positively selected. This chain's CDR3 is CASSRDGTINQPQHF. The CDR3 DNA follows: TGTGCCAGCAGCCGGGACGGGACTATTAATCAGCCCCAGCATTTT.